This entry lists 6 T cell receptor beta chains sequenced from one sample in a study of CD8 T cells in Susac syndrome. RNA amounts of about 0.5 to 1 ug underwent reverse transcription with random hexamers. TCRdb used MiXCR to reprocess the immunoSEQ multiplex PCR reads, holding one entry per CDR3 protein. The sample lists approximately 190,000 distinct CDR3 sequences; approximately 94% were seen once. Source material: CD4+ T cells from PBMCs. The receptors stem from a human donor in good health.

The V and J genes are TRBV7-9 and TRBJ2-3; 7 nucleotides align to TRBD1. With 5 bases clipped from V and 1 base from J, the junction kept 6 bases outside the gene matches. The germline CDR1 and CDR2 sequences are SEHNR and FQNEAQ (reference sequence). The CDR3 contains 15 residues. CDR3 bases: TGTGCCAGCAGCGTGGGACAGCATCGCACAGATACGCAGTATTTT. Its translation is CASSVGQHRTDTQYF.

The chain links TRBV28 to TRBJ2-5; a possible D gene is TRBD2 (7 bases). Germline-derived CDR1 and CDR2 are MDHEN and SYDVKM. The CDR3 consists of 15 residues. Trimming removed 3 bases at V and 3 bases at J, with 14 bases between. The CDR3 nucleotides are TGTGCCAGCAGTTTGGGGGGGGCCTTAAAAGAGACCCAGTACTTC. This sequence encodes CASSLGGALKETQYF.

The chain combines TRBV27 with TRBJ1-6, with D possibly TRBD1 on 5 matching bases. The CDR3 is 15 residues long. V was shortened by 5 bases and J by 4 bases, with 12 bases between the two germline ends. Germline V lookup: CDR1 MNHEY, CDR2 SMNVEV (reference sequence). The CDR3 protein is CASSPRGGYNSPLHF. The CDR3 DNA follows: TGTGCCAGCAGTCCTCGGGGGGGTTATAATTCACCCCTCCACTTT.

V and J are TRBV11-3 and TRBJ2-2; D call uncertain. Deletions cut 5 bases from V and 5 bases from J, with 9 bases between. Per the germline V gene, CDR1 is SGHNT and CDR2 is YENEEA. The CDR3 runs 13 residues. The CDR3: CASSPRTTGELFF. CDR3 DNA: TGTGCCAGCAGCCCCCGTACGACCGGGGAGCTGTTTTTT.

The chain recombines TRBV23-1 with TRBJ2-2; 11 bases line up with TRBD1. TRBV23-1 is treated as an ORF (open reading frame) with a function not yet certain. The CDR3 covers 16 residues. After removal of 7 bases from V and 4 bases from J, the junction contained 8 bases not matched to a gene. The chain's CDR3 is CASTHWGQGGTGELFF. The DNA for the CDR3 is TGCGCCAGCACTCATTGGGGACAGGGGGGCACCGGGGAGCTGTTTTTT.

The rearrangement joins TRBV23-1 to TRBJ1-1; TRBD1 is a possible D gene (5 bases). TRBV23-1 falls under the ORF class, with uncertain function. The CDR3 totals 15 residues. V was clipped by 0 bases and J by 3 bases, with 11 bases between them. The CDR3 loop is CASSQSRQGYTEAFF. The CDR3 DNA reads as TGCGCCAGCAGTCAATCGAGGCAGGGTTACACTGAAGCTTTCTTT.